This TCR beta chain was recorded in a study of cytomegalovirus exposure and HLA in healthy donors. This clone was found a few times. The antigen remains unidentified. 60 Vbeta and 13 Jbeta primers were used in PCR. TCRdb keeps only in-frame clones here, not all; method: immunoSEQ multiplex PCR. Of approximately 150,000 clones listed, 83% were seen once; the top ten hold over 4%. Nominally healthy donors were sampled, though unrecorded immune exposures were likely. Study conclusions and caveats: The likely origin of a cluster of highly shared sequence variants was a sequencing artifact.

V gave up 2 bases and J gave up 3 bases; unmatched junction bases: 4. The CDR3 extends over 15 amino acids. Germline CDR1 is ENHRY and CDR2 is SYGVKD. The sequenced material came from PBMCs. This TCR was recovered from a man aged 50 or older in good health and CMV-seropositive. The chain employs TRBV10-3 and TRBJ2-3, with 8 bases matching TRBD2. The CDR3 loop reads CAISEREGPTDTQYF. CDR3 DNA: TGTGCCATCAGTGAGCGGGAGGGCCCTACAGATACGCAGTATTTT.